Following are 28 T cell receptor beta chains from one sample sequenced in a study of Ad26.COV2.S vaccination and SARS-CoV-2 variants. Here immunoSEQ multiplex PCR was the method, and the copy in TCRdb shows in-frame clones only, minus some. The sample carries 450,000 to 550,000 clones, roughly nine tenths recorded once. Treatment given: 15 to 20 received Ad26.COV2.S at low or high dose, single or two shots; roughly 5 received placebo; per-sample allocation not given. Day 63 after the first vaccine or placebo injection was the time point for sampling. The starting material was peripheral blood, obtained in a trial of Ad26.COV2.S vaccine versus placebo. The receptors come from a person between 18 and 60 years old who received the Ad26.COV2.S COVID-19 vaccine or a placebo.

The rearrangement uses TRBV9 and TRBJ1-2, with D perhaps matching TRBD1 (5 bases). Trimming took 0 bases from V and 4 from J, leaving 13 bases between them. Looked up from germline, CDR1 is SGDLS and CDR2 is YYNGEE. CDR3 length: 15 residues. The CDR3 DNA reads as TGTGCCAGCAGCGTAGCCGCTGGGGCCTTCTATGGCTACACCTTC. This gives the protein CASSVAAGAFYGYTF. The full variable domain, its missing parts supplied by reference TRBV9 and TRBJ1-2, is DSGVTQTPKHLITATGQRVTLRCSPRSGDLSVYWYQQSLDQGLQFLIQYYNGEERAKGNILERFSAQQFPDLHSELNLSSLELGDSALYFCASSVAAGAFYGYTFGSGTRLTVV.

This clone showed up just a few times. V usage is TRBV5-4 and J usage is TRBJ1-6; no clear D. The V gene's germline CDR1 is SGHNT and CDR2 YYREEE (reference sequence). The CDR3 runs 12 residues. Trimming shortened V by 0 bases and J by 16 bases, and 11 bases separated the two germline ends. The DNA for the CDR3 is TGTGCCAGCAGCTTGGTCGGGGATCCTCTCCACTTT. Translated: CASSLVGDPLHF.

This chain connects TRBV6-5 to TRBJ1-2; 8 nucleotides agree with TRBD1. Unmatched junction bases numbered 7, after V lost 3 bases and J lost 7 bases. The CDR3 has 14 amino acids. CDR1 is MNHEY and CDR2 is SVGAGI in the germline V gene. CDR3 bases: TGTGCCAGCAGTTATCAAAATCAGGGGGCTGGCTACACCTTC. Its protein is CASSYQNQGAGYTF.

DNA of the CDR3: TGCGCCAGCAGCCAGGGTGACAGGGGACCGGATTCACCCCTCCACTTT. Amino acid sequence: CASSQGDRGPDSPLHF. This chain links TRBV4-1 with TRBJ1-6; 8 bases fit TRBD1. The V and J ends lost 3 bases and 8 bases, in that order; junction bases with no gene match: 9. Germline CDR1 and CDR2: MGHRA and YSYEKL. The CDR3 runs to 16 residues.

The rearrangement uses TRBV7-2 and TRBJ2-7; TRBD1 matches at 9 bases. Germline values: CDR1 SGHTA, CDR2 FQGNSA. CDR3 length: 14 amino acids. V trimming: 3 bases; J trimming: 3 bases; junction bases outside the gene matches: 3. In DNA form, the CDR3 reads TGTGCCAGCAGCTTTGGGACAGGGAACTACGAGCAGTACTTC. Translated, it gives CASSFGTGNYEQYF.

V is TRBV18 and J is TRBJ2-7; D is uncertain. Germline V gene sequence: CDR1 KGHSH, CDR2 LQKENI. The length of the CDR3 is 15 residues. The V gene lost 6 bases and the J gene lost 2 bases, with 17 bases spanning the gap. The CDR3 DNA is TGTGCCAGCTCTCCCCCCGGAGCGACGGCCTACGAGCAGTACTTC. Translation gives CASSPPGATAYEQYF.

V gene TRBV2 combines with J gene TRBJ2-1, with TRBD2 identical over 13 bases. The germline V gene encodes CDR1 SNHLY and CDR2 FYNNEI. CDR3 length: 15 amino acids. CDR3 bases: TGTGCGGGGGGGTCCACTAGCGGGAGGGCCAATGAGCAGTTCTTC. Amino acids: CAGGSTSGRANEQFF.

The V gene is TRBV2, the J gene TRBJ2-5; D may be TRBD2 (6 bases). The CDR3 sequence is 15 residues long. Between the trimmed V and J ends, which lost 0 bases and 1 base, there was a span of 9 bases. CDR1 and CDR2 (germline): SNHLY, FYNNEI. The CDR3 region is CASSEARRVQETQYF. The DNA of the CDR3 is TGTGCCAGCAGTGAAGCGCGGAGGGTCCAAGAGACCCAGTACTTC.

The CDR3 coding sequence is TGTGCCAGCAGCTTAGGACCGGGACAGACCCGCGAGCAGTACTTC. Amino acid sequence: CASSLGPGQTREQYF. The chain joins TRBV7-9 to TRBJ2-7, with TRBD1 matching over 7 bases. Looked up from germline, CDR1 is SEHNR and CDR2 is FQNEAQ (reference sequence). V was pared by 1 base and J by 6 bases, with 9 bases of the junction left unmatched. This CDR3 region has 15 residues. Filled out from reference TRBV7-9 and TRBJ2-7, the complete variable domain reads DTGVSQNPRHKITKRGQNVTFRCDPISEHNRLYWYRQTLGQGPEFLTYFQNEAQLEKSRLLSDRFSAERPKGSFSTLEIQRTEQGDSAMYLCASSLGPGQTREQYFGPGTRLTVT.

The CDR3 here is CASSKRCGGHYEQYF. In nucleotides, the CDR3 is TGTGCCAGCAGCAAAAGGTGCGGGGGCCACTACGAGCAGTACTTC. The chain employs TRBV21-1 and TRBJ2-7; the table's D call, TRBD2, was not checked against the DNA. TRBV21-1 is tagged as a pseudogene. The CDR3 covers 15 residues.

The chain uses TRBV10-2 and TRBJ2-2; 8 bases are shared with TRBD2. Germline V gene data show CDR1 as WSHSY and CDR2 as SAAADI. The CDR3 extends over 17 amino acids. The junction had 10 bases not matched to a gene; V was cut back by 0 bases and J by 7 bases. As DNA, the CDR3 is TGCGCCAGCAGTGAGTCAGCGGGGGCGCGTATCTTCGGGGAGCTGTTTTTT. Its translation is CASSESAGARIFGELFF.

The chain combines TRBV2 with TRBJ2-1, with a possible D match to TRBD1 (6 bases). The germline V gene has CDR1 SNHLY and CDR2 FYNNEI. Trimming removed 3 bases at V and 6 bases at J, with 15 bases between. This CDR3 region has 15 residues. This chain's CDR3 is CASSDRALGGNEQFF. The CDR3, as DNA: TGTGCCAGCAGTGATCGAGCCCTAGGGGGCAATGAGCAGTTCTTC.

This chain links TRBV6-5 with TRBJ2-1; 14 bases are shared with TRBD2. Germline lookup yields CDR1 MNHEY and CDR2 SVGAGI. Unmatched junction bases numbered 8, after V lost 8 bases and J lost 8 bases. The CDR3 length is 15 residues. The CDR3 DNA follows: TGTGCCAGCCGACGCCGGGGACTAGCGGGGGATGAGCAGTTCTTC. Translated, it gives CASRRRGLAGDEQFF.

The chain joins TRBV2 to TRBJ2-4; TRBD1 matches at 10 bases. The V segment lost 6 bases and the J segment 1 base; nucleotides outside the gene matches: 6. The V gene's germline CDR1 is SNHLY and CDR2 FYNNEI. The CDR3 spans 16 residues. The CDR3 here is CASRRQGAGAKNIQYF. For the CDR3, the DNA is TGTGCCAGCAGAAGACAGGGGGCCGGGGCCAAAAACATTCAGTACTTC.

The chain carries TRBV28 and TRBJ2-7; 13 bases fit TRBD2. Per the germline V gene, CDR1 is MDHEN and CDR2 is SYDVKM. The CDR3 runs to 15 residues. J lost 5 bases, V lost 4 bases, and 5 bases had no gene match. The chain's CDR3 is CASSSTTSGRNEQYF. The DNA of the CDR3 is TGTGCCAGCAGTTCGACGACTAGCGGGAGGAACGAGCAGTACTTC. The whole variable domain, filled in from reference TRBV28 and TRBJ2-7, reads DVKVTQSSRYLVKRTGEKVFLECVQDMDHENMFWYRQDPGLGLRLIYFSYDVKMKEKGDIPEGYSVSREKKERFSLILESASTNQTSMYLCASSSTTSGRNEQYFGPGTRLTVT.

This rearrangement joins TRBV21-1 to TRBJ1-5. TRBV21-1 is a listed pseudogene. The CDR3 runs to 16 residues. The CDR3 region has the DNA TGTGCCAGCAGCCGCATGTCATCGGGCGGGTCATCGGCCCAGCATTTT. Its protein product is CASSRMSSGGSSAQHF.

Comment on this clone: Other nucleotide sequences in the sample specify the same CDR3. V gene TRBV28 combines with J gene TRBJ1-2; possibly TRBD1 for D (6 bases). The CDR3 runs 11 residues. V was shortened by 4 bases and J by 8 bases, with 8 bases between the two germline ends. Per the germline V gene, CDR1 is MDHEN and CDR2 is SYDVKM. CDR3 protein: CASSYRDGYTF. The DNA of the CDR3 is TGTGCCAGCAGTTACAGGGACGGCTACACCTTC.

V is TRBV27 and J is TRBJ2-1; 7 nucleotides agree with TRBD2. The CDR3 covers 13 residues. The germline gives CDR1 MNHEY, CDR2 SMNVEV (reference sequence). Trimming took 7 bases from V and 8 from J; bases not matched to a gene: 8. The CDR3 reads CASMKFRGDEQFF. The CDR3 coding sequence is TGTGCCAGCATGAAGTTTCGGGGGGATGAGCAGTTCTTC.

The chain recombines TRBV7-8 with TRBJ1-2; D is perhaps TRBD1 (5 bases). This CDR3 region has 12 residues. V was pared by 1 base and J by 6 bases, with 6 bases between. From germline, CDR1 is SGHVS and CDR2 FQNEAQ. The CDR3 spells CASSLGGDGYTF. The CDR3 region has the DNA TGTGCCAGCAGCTTAGGGGGGGATGGCTACACCTTC.

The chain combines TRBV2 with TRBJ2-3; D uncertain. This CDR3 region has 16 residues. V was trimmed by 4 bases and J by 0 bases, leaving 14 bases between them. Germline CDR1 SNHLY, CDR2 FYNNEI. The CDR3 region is CASSGSAGLSTDTQYF. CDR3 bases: TGTGCCAGCAGTGGATCGGCCGGTTTGAGCACAGATACGCAGTATTTT.

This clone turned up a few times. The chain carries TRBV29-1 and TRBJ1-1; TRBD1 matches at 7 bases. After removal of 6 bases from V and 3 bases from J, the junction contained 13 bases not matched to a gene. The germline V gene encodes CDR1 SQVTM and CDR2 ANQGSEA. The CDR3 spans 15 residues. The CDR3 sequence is CSVLLTGRSYTEAFF. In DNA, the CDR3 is TGCAGCGTGCTTCTGACAGGGAGAAGTTACACTGAAGCTTTCTTT.

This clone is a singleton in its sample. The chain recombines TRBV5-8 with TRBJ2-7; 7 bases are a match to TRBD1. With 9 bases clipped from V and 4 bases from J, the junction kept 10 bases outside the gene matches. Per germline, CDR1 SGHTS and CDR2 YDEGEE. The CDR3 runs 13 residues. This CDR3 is CATKTGSRYEQYF. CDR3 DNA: TGTGCCACGAAGACAGGGTCGAGGTACGAGCAGTACTTC.

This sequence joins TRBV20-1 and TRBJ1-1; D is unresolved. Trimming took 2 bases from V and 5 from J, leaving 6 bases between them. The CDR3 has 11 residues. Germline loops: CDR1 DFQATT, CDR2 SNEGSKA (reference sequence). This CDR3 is CSARPWTEAFF. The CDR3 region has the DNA TGCAGTGCTAGACCATGGACTGAAGCTTTCTTT.

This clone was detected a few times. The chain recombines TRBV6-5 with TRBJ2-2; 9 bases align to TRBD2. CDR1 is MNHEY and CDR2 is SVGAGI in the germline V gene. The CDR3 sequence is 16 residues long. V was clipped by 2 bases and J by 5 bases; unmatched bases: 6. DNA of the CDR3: TGTGCCAGCAGTTACCAACCGGGACTAGCAACCGGGGAGCTGTTTTTT. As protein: CASSYQPGLATGELFF.

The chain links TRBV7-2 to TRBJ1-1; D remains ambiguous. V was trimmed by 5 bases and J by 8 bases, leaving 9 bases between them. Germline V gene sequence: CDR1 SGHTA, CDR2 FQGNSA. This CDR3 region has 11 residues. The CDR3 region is CASSPFGEAFF. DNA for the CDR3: TGTGCCAGCAGCCCGTTTGGGGAAGCTTTCTTT.

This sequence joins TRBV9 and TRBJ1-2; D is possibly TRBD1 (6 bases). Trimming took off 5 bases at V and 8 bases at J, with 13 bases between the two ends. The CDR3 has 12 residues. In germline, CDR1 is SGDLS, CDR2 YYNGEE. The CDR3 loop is CASRQGSGGYTF. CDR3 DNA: TGTGCCAGCAGACAGGGTTCTGGCGGCTACACCTTC.

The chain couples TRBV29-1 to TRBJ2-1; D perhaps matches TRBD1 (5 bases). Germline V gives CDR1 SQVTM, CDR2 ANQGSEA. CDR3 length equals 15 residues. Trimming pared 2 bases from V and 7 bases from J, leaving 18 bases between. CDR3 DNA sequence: TGCAGCGTTGAAACCCCTCCCACAGGTCTTAATGAGCAGTTCTTC. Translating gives CSVETPPTGLNEQFF.

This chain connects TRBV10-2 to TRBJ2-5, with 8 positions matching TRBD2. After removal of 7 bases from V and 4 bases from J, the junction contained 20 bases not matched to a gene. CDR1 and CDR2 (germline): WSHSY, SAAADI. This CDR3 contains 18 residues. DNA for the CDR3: TGCGCCAGCACTCCGTCGACCAAAGGACTAGCTGGCAGAGAGACCCAGTACTTC. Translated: CASTPSTKGLAGRETQYF.